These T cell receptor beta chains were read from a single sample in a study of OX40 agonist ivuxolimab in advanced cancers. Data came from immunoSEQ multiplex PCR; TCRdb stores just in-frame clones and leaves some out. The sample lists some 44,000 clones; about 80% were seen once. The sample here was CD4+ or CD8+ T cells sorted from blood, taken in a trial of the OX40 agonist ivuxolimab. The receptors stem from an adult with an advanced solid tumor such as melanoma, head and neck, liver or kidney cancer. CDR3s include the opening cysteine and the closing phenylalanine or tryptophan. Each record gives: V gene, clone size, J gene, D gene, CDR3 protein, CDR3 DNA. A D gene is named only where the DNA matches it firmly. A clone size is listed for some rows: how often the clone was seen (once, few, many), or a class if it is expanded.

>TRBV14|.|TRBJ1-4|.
CASSLEGGSGKLFF
TGTGCCAGCAGCCTGGAGGGGGGAAGCGGAAAACTGTTTTTT
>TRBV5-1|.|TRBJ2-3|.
CASSLVGDLRTDTQYF
TGCGCCAGCAGCTTGGTTGGGGATTTGAGAACAGATACGCAGTATTTT
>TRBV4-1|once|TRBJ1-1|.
CASSQDRWGDTEAFF
TGCGCCAGCAGCCAGGATCGGTGGGGTGACACTGAAGCTTTCTTT
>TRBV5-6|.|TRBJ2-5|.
CASSLAAGRQETQYF
TGTGCCAGCAGCTTGGCCGCAGGGCGCCAGGAGACCCAGTACTTC
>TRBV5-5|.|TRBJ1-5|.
CASSDFSNQPQHF
TGTGCCAGCAGCGACTTTAGCAATCAGCCCCAGCATTTT
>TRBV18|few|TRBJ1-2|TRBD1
CASSGDRANYGYTF
TGTGCCAGCTCAGGGGACAGGGCTAACTATGGCTACACCTTC
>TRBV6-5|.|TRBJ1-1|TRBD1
CASRRQGGGEAFF
TGTGCCAGCAGACGACAGGGTGGAGGTGAAGCTTTCTTT
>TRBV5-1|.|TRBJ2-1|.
CASSPRLQLDEQFF
TGTGCCAGCAGCCCCCGACTTCAGCTTGATGAGCAGTTCTTC
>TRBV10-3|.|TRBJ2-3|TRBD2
CAIRRTSGRGTDTQYF
TGTGCCATTAGAAGGACTAGCGGGAGGGGTACAGATACGCAGTATTTT
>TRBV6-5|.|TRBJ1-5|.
CASSRVGNQPQHF
TGTGCCAGCAGTCGGGTCGGAAATCAGCCCCAGCATTTT
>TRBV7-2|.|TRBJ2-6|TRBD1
CASSFGTGGSGANVLTF
TGTGCCAGCAGCTTCGGGACAGGGGGCTCGGGGGCCAACGTCCTGACTTTC
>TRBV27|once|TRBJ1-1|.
CASSFRGEATEAFF
TGTGCCAGCAGTTTTAGGGGAGAGGCCACTGAAGCTTTCTTT
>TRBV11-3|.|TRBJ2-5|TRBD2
CASSRGLAGDGETQYF
TGTGCCAGCAGCAGGGGACTAGCGGGAGACGGAGAGACCCAGTACTTC
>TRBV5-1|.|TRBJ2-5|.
CASSLEGGRRETQYF
TGCGCCAGCAGCTTAGAGGGGGGGCGGCGAGAGACCCAGTACTTC
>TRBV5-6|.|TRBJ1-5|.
CASSLQGALQPQHF
TGTGCCAGCAGCTTGCAAGGGGCGCTTCAGCCCCAGCATTTT
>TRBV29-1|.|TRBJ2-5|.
CSVRSHGETQYF
TGCAGCGTCCGCTCGCACGGGGAGACCCAGTACTTC
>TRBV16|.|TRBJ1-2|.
CASSQSWRTVGYTF
TGTGCCAGCAGCCAATCGTGGCGTACGGTAGGCTACACCTTC
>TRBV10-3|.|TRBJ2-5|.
CAISEGGLETQYF
TGTGCCATCAGTGAGGGGGGCTTAGAGACCCAGTACTTC
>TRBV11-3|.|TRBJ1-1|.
CASSLLGPNTEAFF
TGTGCCAGCAGCTTACTAGGGCCGAACACTGAAGCTTTCTTT
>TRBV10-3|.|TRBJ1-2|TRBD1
CAITLTGGDYGYTF
TGTGCCATCACCTTGACAGGGGGTGACTATGGCTACACCTTC
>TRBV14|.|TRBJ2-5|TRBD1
CASSKRTGGWETQYF
TGTGCCAGCAGCAAGCGGACAGGGGGCTGGGAGACCCAGTACTTC
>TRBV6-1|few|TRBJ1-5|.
CASSEVGPAPGNQPQHF
TGTGCCAGCAGTGAAGTGGGACCCGCTCCCGGCAATCAGCCCCAGCATTTT
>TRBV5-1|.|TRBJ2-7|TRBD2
CASSLVSRTSGGTYEQYF
TGCGCCAGCAGCTTGGTGTCGCGGACTAGCGGGGGGACCTACGAGCAGTACTTC
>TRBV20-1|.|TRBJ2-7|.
CSAQRVHEQYF
TGCAGTGCTCAGCGGGTCCACGAGCAGTACTTC
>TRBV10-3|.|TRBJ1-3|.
CAISESGLSGNTIYF
TGTGCCATCAGTGAGTCGGGCCTCTCTGGAAACACCATATATTTT
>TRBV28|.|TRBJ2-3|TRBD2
CASSFRGVGTDTQYF
TGTGCCAGCAGTTTTCGGGGGGTTGGCACAGATACGCAGTATTTT
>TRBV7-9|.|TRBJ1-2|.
CASSFGQIYGYTF
TGTGCCAGCAGCTTCGGACAGATCTATGGCTACACCTTC
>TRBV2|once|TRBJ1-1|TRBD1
CASRTGQGVTEAFF
TGTGCCAGCAGAACGGGACAGGGGGTCACTGAAGCTTTCTTT
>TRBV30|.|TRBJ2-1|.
CAWKGVRSAFF
TGTGCCTGGAAAGGGGTCCGATCAGCGTTCTTC
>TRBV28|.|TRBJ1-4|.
CASSPPPGLRATNEKLFF
TGTGCCAGCAGCCCTCCCCCGGGACTGCGTGCAACTAATGAAAAACTGTTTTTT
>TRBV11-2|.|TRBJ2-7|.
CASSKTDGPYEQYF
TGTGCCAGCAGCAAAACTGACGGTCCCTACGAGCAGTACTTC
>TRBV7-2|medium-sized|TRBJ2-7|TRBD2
CASSPLPGLAGGNEQYF
TGTGCCAGCAGCCCACTTCCGGGACTAGCGGGGGGAAACGAGCAGTACTTC
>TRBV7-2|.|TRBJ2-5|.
CASSLERGRGQETQYF
TGTGCCAGCAGCTTAGAAAGGGGTCGGGGGCAAGAGACCCAGTACTTC
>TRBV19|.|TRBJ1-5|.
CASSMYEYTSNQPQHF
TGTGCCAGTAGTATGTATGAGTATACTAGCAATCAGCCCCAGCATTTT
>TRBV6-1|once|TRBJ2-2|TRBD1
CASSDGQVSGELFF
TGTGCCAGCAGCGATGGACAGGTCTCGGGGGAGCTGTTTTTT
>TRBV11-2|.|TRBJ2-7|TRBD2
CASSPSGRGSYEQYF
TGTGCCAGCAGCCCGAGCGGGAGGGGCTCCTACGAGCAGTACTTC
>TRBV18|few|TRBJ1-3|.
CASSPNFSGNTIYF
TGTGCCAGCTCCCCTAACTTCTCTGGAAACACCATATATTTT
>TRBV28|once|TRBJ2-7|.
CASSPHTGSGEQYF
TGTGCCAGCAGTCCGCATACAGGGTCCGGCGAGCAGTACTTC
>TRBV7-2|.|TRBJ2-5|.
CASSPGDMETQYF
TGTGCCAGCAGCCCCGGGGACATGGAGACCCAGTACTTC